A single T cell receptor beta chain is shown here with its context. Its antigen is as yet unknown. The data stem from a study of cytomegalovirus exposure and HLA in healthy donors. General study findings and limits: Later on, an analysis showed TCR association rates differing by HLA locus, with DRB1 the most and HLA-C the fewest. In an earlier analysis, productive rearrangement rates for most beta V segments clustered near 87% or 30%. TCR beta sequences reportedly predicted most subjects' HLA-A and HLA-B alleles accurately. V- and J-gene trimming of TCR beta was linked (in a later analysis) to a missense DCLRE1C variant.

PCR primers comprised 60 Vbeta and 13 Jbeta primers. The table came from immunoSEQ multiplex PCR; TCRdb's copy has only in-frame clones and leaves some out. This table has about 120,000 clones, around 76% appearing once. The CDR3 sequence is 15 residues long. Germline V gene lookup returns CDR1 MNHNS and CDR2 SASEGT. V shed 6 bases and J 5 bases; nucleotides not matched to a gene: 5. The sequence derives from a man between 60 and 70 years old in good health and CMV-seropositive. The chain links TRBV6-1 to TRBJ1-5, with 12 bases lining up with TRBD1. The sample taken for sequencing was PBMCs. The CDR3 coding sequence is TGTGCCAGCAGCGCCGGGACAGGGGGCTATCAGCCCCAGCATTTT. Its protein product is CASSAGTGGYQPQHF.